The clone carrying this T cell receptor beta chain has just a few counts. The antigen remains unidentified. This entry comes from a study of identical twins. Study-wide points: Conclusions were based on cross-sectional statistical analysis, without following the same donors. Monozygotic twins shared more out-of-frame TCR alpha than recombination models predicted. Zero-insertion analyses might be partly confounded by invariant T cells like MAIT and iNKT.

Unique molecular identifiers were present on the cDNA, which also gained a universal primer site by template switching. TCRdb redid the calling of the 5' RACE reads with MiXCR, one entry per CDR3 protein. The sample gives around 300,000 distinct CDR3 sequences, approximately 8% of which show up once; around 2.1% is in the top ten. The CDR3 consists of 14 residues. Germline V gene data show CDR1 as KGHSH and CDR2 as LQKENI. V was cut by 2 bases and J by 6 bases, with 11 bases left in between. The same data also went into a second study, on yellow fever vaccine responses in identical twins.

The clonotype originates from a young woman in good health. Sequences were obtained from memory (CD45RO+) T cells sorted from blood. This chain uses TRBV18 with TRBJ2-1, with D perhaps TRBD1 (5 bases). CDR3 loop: CASSPRQGSNEQFF. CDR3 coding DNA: TGTGCCAGCTCACCAAGGCAGGGTTCCAATGAGCAGTTCTTC.